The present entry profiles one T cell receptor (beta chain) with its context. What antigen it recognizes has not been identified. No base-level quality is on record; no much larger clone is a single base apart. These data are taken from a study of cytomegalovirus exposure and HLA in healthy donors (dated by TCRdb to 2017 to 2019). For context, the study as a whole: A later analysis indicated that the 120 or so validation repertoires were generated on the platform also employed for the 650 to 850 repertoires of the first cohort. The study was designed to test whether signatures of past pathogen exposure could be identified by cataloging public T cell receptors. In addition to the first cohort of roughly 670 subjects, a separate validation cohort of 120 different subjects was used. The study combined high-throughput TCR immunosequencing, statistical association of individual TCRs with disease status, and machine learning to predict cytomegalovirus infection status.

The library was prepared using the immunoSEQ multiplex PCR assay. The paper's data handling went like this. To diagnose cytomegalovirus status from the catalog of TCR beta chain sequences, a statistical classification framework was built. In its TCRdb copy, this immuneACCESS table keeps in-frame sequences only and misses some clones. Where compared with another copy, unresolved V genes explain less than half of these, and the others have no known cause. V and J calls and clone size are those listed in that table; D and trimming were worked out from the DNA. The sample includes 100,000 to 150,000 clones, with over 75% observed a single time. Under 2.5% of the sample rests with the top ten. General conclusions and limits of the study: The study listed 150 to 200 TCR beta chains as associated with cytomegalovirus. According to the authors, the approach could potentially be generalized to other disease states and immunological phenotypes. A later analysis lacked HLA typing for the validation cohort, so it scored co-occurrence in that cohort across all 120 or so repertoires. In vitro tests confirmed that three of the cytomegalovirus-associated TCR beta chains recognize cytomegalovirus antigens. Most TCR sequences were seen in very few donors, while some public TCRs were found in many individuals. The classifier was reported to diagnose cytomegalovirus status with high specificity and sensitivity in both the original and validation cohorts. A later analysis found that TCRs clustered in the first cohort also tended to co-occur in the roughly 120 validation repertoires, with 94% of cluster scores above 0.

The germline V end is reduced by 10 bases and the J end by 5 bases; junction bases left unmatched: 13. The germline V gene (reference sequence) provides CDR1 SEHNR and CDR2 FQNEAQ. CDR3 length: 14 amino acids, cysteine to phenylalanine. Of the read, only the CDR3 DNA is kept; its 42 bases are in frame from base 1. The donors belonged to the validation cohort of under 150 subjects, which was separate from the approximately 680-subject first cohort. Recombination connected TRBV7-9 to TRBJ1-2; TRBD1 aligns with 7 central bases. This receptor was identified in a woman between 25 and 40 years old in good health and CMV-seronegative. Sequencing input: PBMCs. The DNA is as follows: TGTGCCACGCCTGCGCCCGGACAGGAATATGGCTACACCTTC. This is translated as CATPAPGQEYGYTF.